Below, 32 T cell receptor beta chains from the same sample are listed, as sequenced in a study of cytomegalovirus exposure and HLA in healthy donors (dated 2017 in TCRdb). The library relied on the immunoSEQ multiplex PCR assay. The multiplex PCR relied on a mix of 60 forward primers for TCR Vbeta segments and 13 reverse primers for TCR Jbeta segments. TCRdb holds this immuneACCESS table with in-frame rearrangements only. Some clones are missing; in checked studies, unresolved V genes explain under half, and the rest has no known cause. The sample data list 150,000 or so clones, and roughly 73% of these were observed just once. In total, the top ten clones hold about 11% of the sample. The sample consisted of PBMCs. These receptors were taken from a man aged 18 to 35 in good health and CMV-seropositive.

The chain carries TRBV2 and TRBJ1-2; D gene uncertain. V lost 5 bases to trimming and J lost 0 bases, with 7 bases between them. Germline lookup yields CDR1 SNHLY and CDR2 FYNNEI. This CDR3 comprises 13 residues. The DNA for the CDR3 is TGTGCCAGCAGTCCTACCACTAACTATGGCTACACCTTC. Its translation is CASSPTTNYGYTF.

This clone was recorded many times. This chain links TRBV4-1 with TRBJ2-1; TRBD2 matches at 9 bases. Germline V gene data show CDR1 as MGHRA and CDR2 as YSYEKL. Losses at the gene ends were 0 bases for V and 4 bases for J; bases not matched to a gene: 7. The CDR3 spans 17 residues. CDR3 in amino acids: CASSQEDWTSVYNEQFF. The DNA of the CDR3 is TGCGCCAGCAGCCAAGAGGATTGGACTAGCGTTTACAATGAGCAGTTCTTC.

This clone was counted a few times. V gene TRBV28 combines with J gene TRBJ2-7; maybe TRBD2 (6 bases). Germline V gene lookup returns CDR1 MDHEN and CDR2 SYDVKM. The V gene lost 2 bases and the J gene lost 0 bases, with 14 bases spanning the gap. This CDR3 comprises 16 residues. CDR3 residues: CASSLPMSGYSYEQYF. As DNA, the CDR3 is TGTGCCAGCAGTTTACCCATGAGCGGGTACTCCTACGAGCAGTACTTC.

The V and J genes are TRBV5-4 and TRBJ2-7; 9 bases align to TRBD2. V dropped 4 bases and J dropped 7; count of bases not matched to a gene: 18. The CDR3 runs to 17 residues. Germline loops: CDR1 SGHNT, CDR2 YYREEE (reference sequence). CDR3 in DNA: TGTGCCAGCAGCCCCTCTGGGCTAGCGGGGCCAAAAGGGGAGCAGTACTTC. This sequence encodes CASSPSGLAGPKGEQYF.

CDR3 in DNA: TGTGCCAGCAGCTTGGGAGACAGGCTAACAAATGAGCAGTTCTTC. Translating it yields CASSLGDRLTNEQFF. J is TRBJ2-1 and V is TRBV5-5; possibly TRBD1 for D (6 bases). The germline CDR1 and CDR2 sequences are SGHKS and YYEKEE (reference sequence). V was shortened by 0 bases and J by 7 bases, with 14 bases between the two germline ends. The CDR3 consists of 15 residues.

The genes are TRBV25-1 and TRBJ2-5, with 8 bases matching TRBD2. The germline V gene has CDR1 MGHDK and CDR2 SYGVNS. CDR3 length equals 14 residues. V dropped 4 bases and J dropped 4; count of bases not matched to a gene: 5. CDR3 nucleotide sequence: TGTGCCAGCAGTGTGGCGGGAGGAGGAGAGACCCAGTACTTC. Its translation is CASSVAGGGETQYF.

The chain combines TRBV7-9 with TRBJ2-1; 8 bases map to TRBD1. Germline CDR1 reads SEHNR; CDR2 reads FQNEAQ (reference sequence). CDR3 length: 16 residues. The V gene end was trimmed by 5 bases and the J gene end by 7 bases; junction bases not matched to a gene: 13. The CDR3 bases are TGTGCCAGCAGCCCGCAGGACAGGGTTCGATGGAATGAGCAGTTCTTC. Protein: CASSPQDRVRWNEQFF.

The CDR3: CASSTYSTGFGYTF. DNA for the CDR3: TGTGCCAGCAGTACTTATTCGACAGGGTTTGGCTACACCTTC. The chain joins TRBV6-5 to TRBJ1-2; TRBD1 aligns across 7 bases. Germline V gene sequence: CDR1 MNHEY, CDR2 SVGAGI. The CDR3 sequence is 14 residues long. V was clipped by 5 bases and J by 7 bases; unmatched bases: 10.

The gene calls are TRBV7-9 and TRBJ2-1, with D perhaps matching TRBD2 (6 bases). This CDR3 comprises 15 residues. Germline values: CDR1 SEHNR, CDR2 FQNEAQ (reference sequence). V was trimmed by 5 bases and J by 0 bases, leaving 11 bases between them. For the CDR3, the DNA is TGTGCCAGCAGCCTGGGACTGTACTCCTACAATGAGCAGTTCTTC. Translated, it gives CASSLGLYSYNEQFF. Using reference TRBV7-9 and TRBJ2-1 for the parts outside the CDR3, the full variable domain is DTGVSQNPRHKITKRGQNVTFRCDPISEHNRLYWYRQTLGQGPEFLTYFQNEAQLEKSRLLSDRFSAERPKGSFSTLEIQRTEQGDSAMYLCASSLGLYSYNEQFFGPGTRLTVL.

J is TRBJ2-6 and V is TRBV6-1, with D possibly TRBD1 on 5 matching bases. This CDR3 region has 18 residues. Germline V gives CDR1 MNHNS, CDR2 SASEGT. Between the trimmed V and J ends, which lost 6 bases and 0 bases, there was a span of 18 bases. The CDR3 region has the DNA TGTGCCAGCAGAGAAAAATCCGACAGCCGCTCTGGGGCCAACGTCCTGACTTTC. This gives the protein CASREKSDSRSGANVLTF.

DNA for the CDR3: TGTGCCAGCAGTTTCGGCGGGAGACCCTACAATGAGCAGTTCTTC. It encodes CASSFGGRPYNEQFF. The chain has TRBV28 and TRBJ2-1, with 7 bases matching TRBD2. Trimming cost V 3 bases and J 2 bases; bases outside gene matches: 4. Germline CDR1 reads MDHEN; CDR2 reads SYDVKM. The CDR3 consists of 15 residues.

The chain combines TRBV2 with TRBJ1-2; tentative D call: TRBD1 (6 bases). Germline values: CDR1 SNHLY, CDR2 FYNNEI. Trimming pared 1 base from V and 5 bases from J, leaving 14 bases between. The length of the CDR3 is 15 residues. CDR3 protein: CASSEDRELGYGYTF. CDR3 sequence (DNA): TGTGCCAGCAGTGAAGACAGGGAATTAGGGTATGGCTACACCTTC.

The chain combines TRBV2 with TRBJ2-1, with D hard to call. Trimming removed 3 bases from V and 5 bases from J, with 11 bases in between. The CDR3 sequence is 14 residues long. CDR1 is SNHLY and CDR2 is FYNNEI in the germline V gene. CDR3 amino acids: CASSEVSQNNEQFF. The CDR3 DNA reads as TGTGCCAGCAGTGAGGTCTCTCAGAACAATGAGCAGTTCTTC. Full variable domain (missing parts from reference TRBV2 and TRBJ2-1): EPEVTQTPSHQVTQMGQEVILRCVPISNHLYFYWYRQILGQKVEFLVSFYNNEISEKSEIFDDQFSVERPDGSNFTLKIRSTKLEDSAMYFCASSEVSQNNEQFFGPGTRLTVL.

This clone was seen a few times. The chain links TRBV9 to TRBJ2-3, with D perhaps TRBD2 (6 bases). The CDR3 is 15 residues long. Trimming cost V 2 bases and J 0 bases, with 10 bases left between them. Per the germline V gene, CDR1 is SGDLS and CDR2 is YYNGEE. The CDR3 protein is CASSVDYLSTDTQYF. As DNA, the CDR3 is TGTGCCAGCAGCGTGGACTATCTTAGCACAGATACGCAGTATTTT.

Concerning this clone itself: One end of the junction does not line up with germline, which may come from a read error. The CDR3 protein is CSSSWSGGQNYGYTF. The CDR3 bases are TGTTCCAGCAGCTGGAGTGGGGGACAGAACTATGGCTACACCTTC. V usage is TRBV7-9 and J usage is TRBJ1-2, with 7 bases fitting TRBD1. Germline V lookup: CDR1 SEHNR, CDR2 FQNEAQ (reference sequence). The CDR3 is 15 amino acids.

The chain combines TRBV30 with TRBJ2-3; D unresolved. Germline loops: CDR1 GTSNPN, CDR2 SVGIG (reference sequence). V was clipped by 0 bases and J by 6 bases, with 10 bases between them. CDR3 length: 13 residues. CDR3 residues: CAWSVSVSDTQYF. The CDR3 DNA follows: TGTGCCTGGAGTGTATCGGTTTCCGATACGCAGTATTTT.

The chain recombines TRBV27 with TRBJ2-3, with 10 bases fitting TRBD2. CDR1 and CDR2 (germline): MNHEY, SMNVEV (reference sequence). This CDR3 region has 16 residues. The trim removed 6 bases at V and 2 bases at J, leaving 8 bases unmatched. The CDR3 loop reads CASSLLAGVVTDTQYF. The CDR3, as DNA: TGTGCCAGCAGCCTCCTAGCGGGAGTTGTCACAGATACGCAGTATTTT.

The chain combines TRBV28 with TRBJ1-5; TRBD1 agrees at 8 bases. V dropped 1 base and J dropped 6; count of bases not matched to a gene: 5. This CDR3 has 15 residues. Germline CDR1 reads MDHEN; CDR2 reads SYDVKM. The CDR3 reads CASSLLGQGRQPQHF. The CDR3 DNA reads as TGTGCCAGCAGTTTATTAGGACAGGGACGTCAGCCCCAGCATTTT.

V and J are TRBV28 and TRBJ2-7; 9 bases map to TRBD2. V dropped 5 bases and J dropped 6; count of bases not matched to a gene: 14. The CDR3 sequence is 16 residues long. Germline values: CDR1 MDHEN, CDR2 SYDVKM. CDR3 coding DNA: TGTGCCAGCAGTCCTCCCCCGGGGCTAGCGGGATCCGAGCAGTACTTC. As protein: CASSPPPGLAGSEQYF.

The rearrangement links TRBV27 to TRBJ1-3; TRBD1 aligns across 7 bases. CDR1 and CDR2 from the germline V gene are MNHEY and SMNVEV (reference sequence). The CDR3 runs to 15 residues. J was trimmed by 4 bases and V by 5 bases; bases with no gene match: 8. CDR3 in DNA: TGTGCCAGCAGTCTCTACAGGGGTTCGGGAAACACCATATATTTT. As protein: CASSLYRGSGNTIYF.

The genes are TRBV7-6 and TRBJ2-3; 8 bases map to TRBD2. CDR1 and CDR2 from the germline V gene are SGHVS and FNYEAQ. This CDR3 has 11 residues. The CDR3 loop reads CRAGAGDTQYF. DNA for the CDR3: TGTAGAGCGGGAGCAGGAGATACGCAGTATTTT.

CDR3 sequence: CASSLMSSGLDYEQYF. In DNA, the CDR3 is TGTGCCAGCAGTTTAATGAGTTCGGGACTAGATTACGAGCAGTACTTC. This chain connects TRBV27 to TRBJ2-7; TRBD2 agrees at 8 bases. This CDR3 region has 16 residues. Germline-derived CDR1 and CDR2 are MNHEY and SMNVEV (reference sequence). The V gene end was trimmed by 2 bases and the J gene end by 4 bases; junction bases not matched to a gene: 10.

The chain recombines TRBV5-4 with TRBJ2-1; a possible D gene is TRBD2 (5 bases). Germline V gene lookup returns CDR1 SGHNT and CDR2 YYREEE (reference sequence). This CDR3 spans 13 amino acids. V was cut by 2 bases and J by 7 bases, with 10 bases left in between. The DNA for the CDR3 is TGTGCCAGCAGCTTCTCACGGAGGAATGAGCAGTTCTTC. Translating gives CASSFSRRNEQFF.

This clone was seen more than once but under ten times. The V and J genes are TRBV19 and TRBJ2-3; TRBD2 aligns across 8 bases. Germline V gene sequence: CDR1 LNHDA, CDR2 SQIVND (reference sequence). V lost 4 bases and J lost 1; bases outside the gene matches: 7. The CDR3 is 16 residues long. Here the CDR3 reads CASSRLAGRGTDTQYF. The CDR3 DNA reads TGTGCCAGTAGTAGGTTAGCGGGAAGAGGCACAGATACGCAGTATTTT.

The V gene is TRBV5-1, the J gene TRBJ2-3; TRBD2 matches 7 bases. Germline assignment: CDR1 SGHRS and CDR2 YFSETQ. V was clipped by 4 bases and J by 6 bases; unmatched bases: 8. The CDR3 covers 14 residues. This CDR3 is CASSPRLAQDTQYF. In DNA, the CDR3 is TGCGCCAGCAGCCCACGACTAGCTCAGGATACGCAGTATTTT.

This clone is judged medium-sized. The chain recombines TRBV19 with TRBJ1-4, with a tentative D call TRBD1 (5 bases). There are 13 residues in the CDR3. In germline, CDR1 is LNHDA, CDR2 SQIVND (reference sequence). With 5 bases removed from V and 7 bases from J, the gap between germline ends came to 11 bases. The CDR3 DNA reads as TGTGCCAGTAGTCAGGGTACGACTGAAAAACTGTTTTTT. This translates into CASSQGTTEKLFF.

The rearrangement links TRBV4-2 to TRBJ2-5; tentatively, D is TRBD2 (7 bases). Germline V gives CDR1 LGHNA, CDR2 YNFKEQ. CDR3 length: 19 residues. V gave up 1 base and J gave up 4 bases, with 25 bases separating them. The CDR3 spells CASSQGGGGENWLTETQYF. As DNA, the CDR3 is TGTGCCAGCAGCCAAGGGGGCGGGGGCGAGAATTGGTTGACAGAGACCCAGTACTTC.

The CDR3 bases are TGTGCCAGCAGTTTAACCCCCCTAGCGGGAGCCGTGCGAGAGACCCAGTACTTC. Translation: CASSLTPLAGAVRETQYF. The rearrangement joins TRBV28 to TRBJ2-5; 10 nucleotides align to TRBD2. J was trimmed by 4 bases and V by 2 bases; bases with no gene match: 13. The CDR3 totals 18 residues. CDR1 and CDR2 (germline): MDHEN, SYDVKM. The full variable domain, rest sourced from reference TRBV28 and TRBJ2-5, is DVKVTQSSRYLVKRTGEKVFLECVQDMDHENMFWYRQDPGLGLRLIYFSYDVKMKEKGDIPEGYSVSREKKERFSLILESASTNQTSMYLCASSLTPLAGAVRETQYFGPGTRLLVL.

The V and J genes are TRBV19 and TRBJ2-7; 10 nucleotides align to TRBD2. J was trimmed by 3 bases and V by 9 bases; bases with no gene match: 2. This CDR3 contains 12 residues. Germline V gives CDR1 LNHDA, CDR2 SQIVND (reference sequence). The CDR3 loop is CASQREGYEQYF. CDR3 bases: TGTGCCAGCCAGCGGGAGGGCTACGAGCAGTACTTC.

Concerning this clone itself: The junction does not match germline at one end; this may be a read error. Other DNA sequences in this sample translate to the same CDR3. The chain uses TRBV28 and TRBJ1-5; D may be TRBD1 (6 bases). Germline lookup yields CDR1 MDHEN and CDR2 SYDVKM. This CDR3 is 16 amino acids long. The DNA for the CDR3 is TGCGCCAGCACCTGGGGAGGGGGACTGAGCAATCAGCCCCAGCATTTT. Its translation: CASTWGGGLSNQPQHF.

This clone was seen a single time. The chain couples TRBV28 to TRBJ1-5; 8 bases are shared with TRBD1. Trimming removed 7 bases from V and 6 bases from J; junction bases left unmatched: 11. Germline V gene sequence: CDR1 MDHEN, CDR2 SYDVKM. The CDR3 extends over 15 amino acids. The CDR3 spells CASNQGAAWSQPQHF. The CDR3 DNA follows: TGTGCCAGCAATCAGGGGGCGGCTTGGAGTCAGCCCCAGCATTTT.

This sequence joins TRBV29-1 and TRBJ2-5; D unclear. Deletions cut 5 bases from V and 4 bases from J, with 17 bases between. The CDR3 has 14 residues. Germline V gives CDR1 SQVTM, CDR2 ANQGSEA. CDR3 sequence: CSVLPLRVGETQYF. The CDR3 bases are TGCAGCGTTCTCCCCTTACGGGTCGGAGAGACCCAGTACTTC.